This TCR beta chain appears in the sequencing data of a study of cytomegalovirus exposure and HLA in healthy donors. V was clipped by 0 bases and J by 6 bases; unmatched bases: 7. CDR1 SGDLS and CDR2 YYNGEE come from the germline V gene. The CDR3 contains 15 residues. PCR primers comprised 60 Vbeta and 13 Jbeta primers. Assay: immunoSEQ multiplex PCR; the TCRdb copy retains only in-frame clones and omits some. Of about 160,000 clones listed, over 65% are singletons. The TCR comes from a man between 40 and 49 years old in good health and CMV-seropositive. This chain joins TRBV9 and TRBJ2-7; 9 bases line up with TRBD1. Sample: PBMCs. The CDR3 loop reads CASSVGPGTGSEQYF. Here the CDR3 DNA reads TGTGCCAGCAGCGTAGGCCCGGGGACAGGGAGCGAGCAGTACTTC.